This entry concerns a single T cell receptor beta chain. This specimen belongs to a study of blood T cell repertoires in COVID-19. Overall study context: Samples came from the United States, Italy and Spain, spanning acute and convalescent COVID-19. T cells, B-cell-depleted T cells, or PBMCs supplied cDNA or gDNA.

The CDR3 consists of 15 residues. The germline V and J ends were trimmed by 0 bases and 6 bases, with 11 bases remaining between them. From germline, CDR1 is SGHTA and CDR2 FQGNSA. The method was immunoSEQ multiplex PCR; TCRdb's version includes in-frame clones alone and lacks a portion of them. This table holds more than 95,000 clones, 90% found once. The receptor was isolated from a man aged 55-75 years with acute or convalescent COVID-19. Sequencing used peripheral blood. V and J are TRBV7-2 and TRBJ2-2, with D maybe TRBD1 (5 bases). The CDR3 reads CASSLALTAPGELFF. The CDR3 nucleotides are TGTGCCAGCAGCTTAGCGCTGACAGCCCCCGGGGAGCTGTTTTTT.